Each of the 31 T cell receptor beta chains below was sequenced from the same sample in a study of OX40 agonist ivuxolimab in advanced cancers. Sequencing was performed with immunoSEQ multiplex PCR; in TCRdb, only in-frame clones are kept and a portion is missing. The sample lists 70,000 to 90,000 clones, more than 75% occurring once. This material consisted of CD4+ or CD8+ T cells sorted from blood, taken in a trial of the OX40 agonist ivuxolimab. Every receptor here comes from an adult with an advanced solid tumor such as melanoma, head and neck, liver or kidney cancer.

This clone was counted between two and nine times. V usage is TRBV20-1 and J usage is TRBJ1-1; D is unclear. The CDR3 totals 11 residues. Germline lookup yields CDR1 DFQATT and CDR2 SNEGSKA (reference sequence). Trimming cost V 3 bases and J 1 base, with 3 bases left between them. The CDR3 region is CSASRNTEAFF. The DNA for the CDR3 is TGCAGTGCTAGCCGGAACACTGAAGCTTTCTTT.

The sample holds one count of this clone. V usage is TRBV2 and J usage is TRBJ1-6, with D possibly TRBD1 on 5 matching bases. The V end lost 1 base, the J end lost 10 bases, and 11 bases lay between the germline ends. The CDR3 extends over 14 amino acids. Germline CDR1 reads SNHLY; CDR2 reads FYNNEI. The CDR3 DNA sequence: TGTGCCAGCAGTGAAGGGCAGGGCGAATCACCCCTCCACTTT. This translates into CASSEGQGESPLHF.

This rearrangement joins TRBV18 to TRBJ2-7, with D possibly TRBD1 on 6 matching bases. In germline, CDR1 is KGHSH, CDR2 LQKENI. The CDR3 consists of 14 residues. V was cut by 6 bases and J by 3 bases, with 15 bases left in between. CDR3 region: CASSRAQGGYEQYF. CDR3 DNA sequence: TGTGCCAGCTCCCGCGCACAGGGTGGCTACGAGCAGTACTTC.

For the CDR3, the DNA is TGTGCCAGCTCACCACGAGTAGATACGCAGTATTTT. Its translation: CASSPRVDTQYF. J is TRBJ2-3 and V is TRBV18, with unresolved D. The V end was cut by 1 base, the J end by 5 bases, with 4 bases between. Germline assignment: CDR1 KGHSH and CDR2 LQKENI. The CDR3 has 12 amino acids.

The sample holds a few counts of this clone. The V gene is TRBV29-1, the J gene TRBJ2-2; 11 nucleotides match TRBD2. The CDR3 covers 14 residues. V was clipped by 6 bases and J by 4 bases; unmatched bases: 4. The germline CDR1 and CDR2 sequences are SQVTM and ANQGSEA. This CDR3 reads CSVGLAAFTGELFF. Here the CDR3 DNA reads TGCAGCGTGGGACTAGCGGCCTTCACCGGGGAGCTGTTTTTT.

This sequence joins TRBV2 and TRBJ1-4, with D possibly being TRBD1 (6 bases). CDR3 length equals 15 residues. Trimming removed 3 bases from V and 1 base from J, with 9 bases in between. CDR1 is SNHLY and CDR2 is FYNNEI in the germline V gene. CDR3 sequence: CASSDPGETNEKLFF. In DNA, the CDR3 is TGTGCCAGCAGTGACCCAGGGGAAACTAATGAAAAACTGTTTTTT.

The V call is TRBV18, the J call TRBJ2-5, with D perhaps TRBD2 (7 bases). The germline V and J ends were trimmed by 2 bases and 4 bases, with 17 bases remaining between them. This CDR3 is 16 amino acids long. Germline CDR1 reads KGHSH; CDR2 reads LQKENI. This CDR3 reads CASSPFEAGAGETQYF. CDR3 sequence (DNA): TGTGCCAGCTCACCATTCGAGGCGGGGGCAGGAGAGACCCAGTACTTC.

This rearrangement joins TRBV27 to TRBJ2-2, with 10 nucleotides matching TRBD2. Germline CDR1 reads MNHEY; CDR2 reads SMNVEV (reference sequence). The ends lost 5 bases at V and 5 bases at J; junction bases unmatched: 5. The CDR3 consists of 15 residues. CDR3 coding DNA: TGTGCCAGCAGTGTACTAGCGGGGCAGACCGGGGAGCTGTTTTTT. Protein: CASSVLAGQTGELFF.

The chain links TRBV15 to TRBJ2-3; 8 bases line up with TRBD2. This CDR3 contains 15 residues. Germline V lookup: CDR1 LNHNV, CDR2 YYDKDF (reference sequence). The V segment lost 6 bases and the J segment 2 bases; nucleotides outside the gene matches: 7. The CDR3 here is CATRSGGGYTDTQYF. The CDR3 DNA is TGTGCCACCAGGTCGGGGGGGGGATACACAGATACGCAGTATTTT.

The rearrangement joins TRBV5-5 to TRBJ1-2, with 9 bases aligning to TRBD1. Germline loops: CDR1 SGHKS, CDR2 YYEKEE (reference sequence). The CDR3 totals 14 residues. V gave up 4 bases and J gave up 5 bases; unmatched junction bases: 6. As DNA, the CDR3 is TGTGCCAGCAGCGTGGACAGGGGTTCTTATGGCTACACCTTC. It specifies CASSVDRGSYGYTF. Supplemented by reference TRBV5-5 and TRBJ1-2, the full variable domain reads DAGVTQSPTHLIKTRGQQVTLRCSPISGHKSVSWYQQVLGQGPQFIFQYYEKEERGRGNFPDRFSARQFPNYSSELNVNALLLGDSALYLCASSVDRGSYGYTFGSGTRLTVV.

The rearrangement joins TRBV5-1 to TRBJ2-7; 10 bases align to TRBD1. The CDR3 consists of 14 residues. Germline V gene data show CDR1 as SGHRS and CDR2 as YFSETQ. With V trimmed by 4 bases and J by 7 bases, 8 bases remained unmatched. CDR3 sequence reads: CASSTGTGVGEQYF. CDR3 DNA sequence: TGCGCCAGCAGCACCGGGACAGGGGTGGGTGAGCAGTACTTC.

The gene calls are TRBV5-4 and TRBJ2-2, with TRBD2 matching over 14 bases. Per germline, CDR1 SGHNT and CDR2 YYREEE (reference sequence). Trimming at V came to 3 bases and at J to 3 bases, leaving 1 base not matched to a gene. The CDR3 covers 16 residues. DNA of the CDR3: TGTGCCAGCAGCTGGGGACTAGCGGGAGACACCGGGGAGCTGTTTTTT. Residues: CASSWGLAGDTGELFF. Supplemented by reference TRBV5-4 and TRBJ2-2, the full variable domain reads ETGVTQSPTHLIKTRGQQVTLRCSSQSGHNTVSWYQQALGQGPQFIFQYYREEENGRGNFPPRFSGLQFPNYSSELNVNALELDDSALYLCASSWGLAGDTGELFFGEGSRLTVL.

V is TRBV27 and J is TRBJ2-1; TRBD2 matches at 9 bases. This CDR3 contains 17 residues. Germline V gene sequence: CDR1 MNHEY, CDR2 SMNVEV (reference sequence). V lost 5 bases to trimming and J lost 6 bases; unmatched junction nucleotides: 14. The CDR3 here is CASSKNSGRHLSNEQFF. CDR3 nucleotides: TGTGCCAGCAGTAAAAATAGCGGGAGACACCTATCCAATGAGCAGTTCTTC.

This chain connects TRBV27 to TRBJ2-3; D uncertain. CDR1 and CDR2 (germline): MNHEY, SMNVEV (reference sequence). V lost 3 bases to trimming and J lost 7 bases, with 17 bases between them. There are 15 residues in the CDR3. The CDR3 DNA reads TGTGCCAGCAGTTTTGGTGGGCTCCCACGCTATACGCAGTATTTT. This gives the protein CASSFGGLPRYTQYF.

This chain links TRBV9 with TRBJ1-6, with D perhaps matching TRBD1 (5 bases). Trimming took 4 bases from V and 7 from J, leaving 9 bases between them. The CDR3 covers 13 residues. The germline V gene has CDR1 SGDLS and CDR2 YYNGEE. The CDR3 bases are TGTGCCAGCAGCCTGGGGCCAAATTCACCCCTCCACTTT. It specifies CASSLGPNSPLHF.

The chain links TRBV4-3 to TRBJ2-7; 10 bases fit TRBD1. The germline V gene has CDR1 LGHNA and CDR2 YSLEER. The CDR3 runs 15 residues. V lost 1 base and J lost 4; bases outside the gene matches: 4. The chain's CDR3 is CASSQVPGQGYEQYF. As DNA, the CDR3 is TGCGCCAGCAGCCAAGTTCCGGGACAGGGGTACGAGCAGTACTTC.

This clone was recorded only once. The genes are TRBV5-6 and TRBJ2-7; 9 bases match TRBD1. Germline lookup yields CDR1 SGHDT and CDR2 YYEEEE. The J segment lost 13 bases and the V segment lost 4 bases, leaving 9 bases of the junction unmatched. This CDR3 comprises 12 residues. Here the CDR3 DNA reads TGTGCCAGCAGCGCCGGGACAGGGAGAGCTTACTTC. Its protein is CASSAGTGRAYF.

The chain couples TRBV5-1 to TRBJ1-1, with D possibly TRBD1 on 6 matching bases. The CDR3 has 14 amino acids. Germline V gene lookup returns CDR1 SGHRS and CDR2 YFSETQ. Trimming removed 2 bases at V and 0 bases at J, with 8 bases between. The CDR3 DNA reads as TGCGCCAGCAGCTTAGGGGGGATGAACACTGAAGCTTTCTTT. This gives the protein CASSLGGMNTEAFF.

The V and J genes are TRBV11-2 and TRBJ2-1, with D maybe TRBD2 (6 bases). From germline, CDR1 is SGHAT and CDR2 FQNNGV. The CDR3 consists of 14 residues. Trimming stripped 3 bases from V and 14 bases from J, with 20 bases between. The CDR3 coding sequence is TGTGCCAGCAGCTTCCCGGGAGAATCAGCGCTGGAGTTCTTC. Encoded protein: CASSFPGESALEFF.

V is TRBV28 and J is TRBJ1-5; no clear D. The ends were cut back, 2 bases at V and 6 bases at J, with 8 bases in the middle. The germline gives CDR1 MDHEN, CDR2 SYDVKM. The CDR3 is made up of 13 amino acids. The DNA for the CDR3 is TGTGCCAGCAGTTTAAACAGTCCTCAGCCCCAGCATTTT. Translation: CASSLNSPQPQHF.

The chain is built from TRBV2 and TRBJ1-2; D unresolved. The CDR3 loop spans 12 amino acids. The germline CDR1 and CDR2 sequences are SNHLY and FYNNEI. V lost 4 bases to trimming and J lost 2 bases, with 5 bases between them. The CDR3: CASSAGNYGYTF. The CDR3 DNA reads TGTGCCAGCAGTGCAGGCAACTATGGCTACACCTTC. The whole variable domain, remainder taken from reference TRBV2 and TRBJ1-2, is EPEVTQTPSHQVTQMGQEVILRCVPISNHLYFYWYRQILGQKVEFLVSFYNNEISEKSEIFDDQFSVERPDGSNFTLKIRSTKLEDSAMYFCASSAGNYGYTFGSGTRLTVV.

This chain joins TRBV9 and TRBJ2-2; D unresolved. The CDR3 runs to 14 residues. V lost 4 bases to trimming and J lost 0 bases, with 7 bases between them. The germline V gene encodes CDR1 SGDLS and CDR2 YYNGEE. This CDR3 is CASSTEPNTGELFF. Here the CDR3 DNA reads TGTGCCAGCAGCACCGAGCCGAACACCGGGGAGCTGTTTTTT.

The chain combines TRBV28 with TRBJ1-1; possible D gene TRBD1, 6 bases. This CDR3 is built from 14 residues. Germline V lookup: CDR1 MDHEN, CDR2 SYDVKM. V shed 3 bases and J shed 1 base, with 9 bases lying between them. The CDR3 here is CASSLPQGNTEAFF. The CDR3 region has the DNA TGTGCCAGCAGTTTGCCACAGGGGAACACTGAAGCTTTCTTT.

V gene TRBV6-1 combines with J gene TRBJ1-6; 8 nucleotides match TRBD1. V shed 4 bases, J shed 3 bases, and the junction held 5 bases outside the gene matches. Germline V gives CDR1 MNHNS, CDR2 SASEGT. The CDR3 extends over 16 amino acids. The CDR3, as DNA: TGTGCCAGCAGTGCAGGGACAGGACTCTATAATTCACCCCTCCACTTT. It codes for CASSAGTGLYNSPLHF.

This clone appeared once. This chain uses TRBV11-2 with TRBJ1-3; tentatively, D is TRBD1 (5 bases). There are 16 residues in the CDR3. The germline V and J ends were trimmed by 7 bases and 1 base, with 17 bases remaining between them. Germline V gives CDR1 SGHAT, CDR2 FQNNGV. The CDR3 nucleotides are TGTGCCAGCACCGCCCAGCCGGCAGGGTCTGGAAACACCATATATTTT. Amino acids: CASTAQPAGSGNTIYF.

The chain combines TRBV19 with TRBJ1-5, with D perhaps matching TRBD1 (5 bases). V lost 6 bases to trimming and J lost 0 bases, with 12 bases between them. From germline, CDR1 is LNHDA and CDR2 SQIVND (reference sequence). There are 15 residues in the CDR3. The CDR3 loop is CASRSDRYSNQPQHF. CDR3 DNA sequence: TGTGCCAGTAGAAGTGACAGATATAGCAATCAGCCCCAGCATTTT.

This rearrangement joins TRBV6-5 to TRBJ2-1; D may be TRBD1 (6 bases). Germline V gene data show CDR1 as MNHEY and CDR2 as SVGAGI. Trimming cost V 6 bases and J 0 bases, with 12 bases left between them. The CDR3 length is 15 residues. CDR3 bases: TGTGCCAGCAGGCAAGAACAGGGCTCCTACAATGAGCAGTTCTTC. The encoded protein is CASRQEQGSYNEQFF.

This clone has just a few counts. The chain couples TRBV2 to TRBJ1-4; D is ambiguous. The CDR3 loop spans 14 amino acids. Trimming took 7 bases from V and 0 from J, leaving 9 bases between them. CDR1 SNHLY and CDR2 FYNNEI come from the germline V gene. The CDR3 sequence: CASTEITTNEKLFF. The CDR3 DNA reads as TGTGCCAGCACAGAGATAACAACTAATGAAAAACTGTTTTTT.

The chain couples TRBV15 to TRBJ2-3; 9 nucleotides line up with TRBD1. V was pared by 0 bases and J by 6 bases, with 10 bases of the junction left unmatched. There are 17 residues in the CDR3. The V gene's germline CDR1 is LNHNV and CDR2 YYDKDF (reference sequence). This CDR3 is CATSRDPGQGFLDTQYF. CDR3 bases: TGTGCCACCAGCAGAGATCCGGGACAGGGTTTTCTGGATACGCAGTATTTT.

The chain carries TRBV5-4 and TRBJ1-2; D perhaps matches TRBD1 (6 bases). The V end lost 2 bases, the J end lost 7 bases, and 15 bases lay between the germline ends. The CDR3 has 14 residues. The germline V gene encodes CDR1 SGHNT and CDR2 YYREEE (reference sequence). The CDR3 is CASSFGGTRGGYTF. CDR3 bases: TGTGCCAGCAGCTTCGGAGGGACCAGGGGTGGCTACACCTTC.

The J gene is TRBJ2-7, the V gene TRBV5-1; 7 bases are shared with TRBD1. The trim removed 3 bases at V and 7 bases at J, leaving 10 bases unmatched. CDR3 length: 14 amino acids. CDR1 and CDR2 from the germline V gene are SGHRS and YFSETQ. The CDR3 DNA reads TGCGCCAGCAGCTCGGGACAGCCCGAAATGGAGCAGTACTTC. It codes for CASSSGQPEMEQYF.